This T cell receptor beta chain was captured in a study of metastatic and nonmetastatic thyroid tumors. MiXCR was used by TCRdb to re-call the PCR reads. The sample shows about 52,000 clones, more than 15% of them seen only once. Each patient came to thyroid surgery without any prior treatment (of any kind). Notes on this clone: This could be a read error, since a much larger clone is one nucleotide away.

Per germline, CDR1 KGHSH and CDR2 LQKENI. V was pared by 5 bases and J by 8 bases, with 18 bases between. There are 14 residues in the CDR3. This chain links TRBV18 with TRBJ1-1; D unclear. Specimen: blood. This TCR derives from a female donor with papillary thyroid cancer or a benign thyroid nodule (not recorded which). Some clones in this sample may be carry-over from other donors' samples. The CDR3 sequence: CASSELKAWMEAFF. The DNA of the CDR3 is TGTGCCAGCTCAGAACTTAAGGCCTGGATGGAAGCTTTCTTT. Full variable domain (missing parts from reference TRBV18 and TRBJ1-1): NAGVMQNPRHLVRRRGQEARLRCSPMKGHSHVYWYRQLPEEGLKFMVYLQKENIIDESGMPKERFSAEFPKEGPSILRIQQVVRGDSAAYFCASSELKAWMEAFFGQGTRLTVV.